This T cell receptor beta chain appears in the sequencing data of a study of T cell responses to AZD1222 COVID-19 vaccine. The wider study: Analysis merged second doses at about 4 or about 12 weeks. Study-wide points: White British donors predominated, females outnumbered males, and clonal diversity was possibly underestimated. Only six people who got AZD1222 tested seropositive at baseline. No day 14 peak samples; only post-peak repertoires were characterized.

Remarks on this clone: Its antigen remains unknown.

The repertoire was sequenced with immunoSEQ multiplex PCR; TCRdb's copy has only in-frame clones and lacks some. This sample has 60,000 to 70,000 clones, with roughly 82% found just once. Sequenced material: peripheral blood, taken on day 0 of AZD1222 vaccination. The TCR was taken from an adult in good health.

Here the CDR3 reads CASSLEGPGRSSYNEQFF. The CDR3 DNA reads TGTGCCAGCAGCTTAGAGGGGCCTGGTAGGAGCTCCTACAATGAGCAGTTCTTC. V gene TRBV7-6 combines with J gene TRBJ2-1, with a weak D call TRBD1 (5 bases). V lost 1 base, J lost 0 bases, and 16 bases lay in between. The CDR3 runs to 18 residues. Germline V gene lookup returns CDR1 SGHVS and CDR2 FNYEAQ.